One sample yielded the 26 T cell receptor beta chains listed below, sequenced in a study of T cell responses to AZD1222 COVID-19 vaccine. The repertoire was sequenced with immunoSEQ multiplex PCR; TCRdb's copy has only in-frame clones and lacks some. The sample includes roughly 150,000 clones, 88% seen only once; the top ten take over 3%. This specimen was peripheral blood, taken 28 days after the second AZD1222 dose. The receptors derive from an adult who received the AZD1222 COVID-19 vaccine.

The rearrangement uses TRBV6-5 and TRBJ2-5; TRBD2 matches at 11 bases. Germline CDR1 is MNHEY and CDR2 is SVGAGI. Trimming at V came to 0 bases and at J to 5 bases, leaving 5 bases not matched to a gene. This CDR3 has 16 residues. CDR3 sequence: CASSYSIAGGLETQYF. The CDR3 bases are TGTGCCAGCAGTTACTCTATAGCGGGGGGGCTTGAGACCCAGTACTTC.

The CDR3 sequence: CASSPGGPRGYTF. Written as DNA, the CDR3 is TGCGCCAGCAGTCCCGGCGGGCCCAGAGGCTACACCTTC. The rearrangement uses TRBV4-3 and TRBJ1-2, with D unresolved. Trimming left V 6 bases short and J 8 bases short, with 16 bases between. This CDR3 spans 13 amino acids. Germline CDR1 LGHNA, CDR2 YSLEER.

This chain links TRBV7-9 with TRBJ2-5, with TRBD1 matching over 7 bases. The V gene's germline CDR1 is SEHNR and CDR2 FQNEAQ (reference sequence). The length of the CDR3 is 15 residues. V lost 1 base and J lost 5; bases outside the gene matches: 7. CDR3 amino acids: CASSLGRTGSETQYF. As DNA, the CDR3 is TGTGCCAGCAGCTTAGGTAGGACAGGTTCCGAGACCCAGTACTTC.

V is TRBV5-1 and J is TRBJ2-3; 10 bases line up with TRBD1. Trimming removed 4 bases from V and 8 bases from J; junction bases left unmatched: 7. In germline, CDR1 is SGHRS, CDR2 YFSETQ. The CDR3 is 14 amino acids. The CDR3 is CASSTGTGARTQYF. CDR3 bases: TGCGCCAGCAGCACCGGGACAGGGGCCCGTACGCAGTATTTT.

V and J are TRBV19 and TRBJ1-3, with D maybe TRBD1 (5 bases). Germline lookup yields CDR1 LNHDA and CDR2 SQIVND (reference sequence). The CDR3 consists of 14 residues. V was clipped by 7 bases and J by 4 bases, with 14 bases between them. The CDR3 here is CASKQDLSGNTIYF. As DNA, the CDR3 is TGTGCCAGTAAACAGGACCTTTCAGGAAACACCATATATTTT.

The sample holds one count of this clone. The V gene is TRBV19, the J gene TRBJ1-5, with D possibly TRBD1 on 6 matching bases. V was cut by 3 bases and J by 5 bases, with 11 bases left in between. The CDR3 has 14 amino acids. Germline assignment: CDR1 LNHDA and CDR2 SQIVND (reference sequence). The CDR3 spells CASSIRRGDQPQHF. The CDR3 DNA sequence: TGTGCCAGTAGTATCCGGAGGGGGGATCAGCCCCAGCATTTT. Looking up the rest from reference TRBV19 and TRBJ1-5 gives the full variable domain: DGGITQSPKYLFRKEGQNVTLSCEQNLNHDAMYWYRQDPGQGLRLIYYSQIVNDFQKGDIAEGYSVSREKKESFPLTVTSAQKNPTAFYLCASSIRRGDQPQHFGDGTRLSIL.

The chain uses TRBV10-1 and TRBJ2-3; perhaps TRBD1 as D (6 bases). Germline values: CDR1 WNHNN, CDR2 SYGVQD (reference sequence). Trimming pared 6 bases from V and 5 bases from J, leaving 12 bases between. This CDR3 contains 13 residues. CDR3 DNA: TGCGCCAGCAGGGAAACAGGGATAGATACGCAGTATTTT. Residues: CASRETGIDTQYF.

This chain links TRBV4-3 with TRBJ1-4; the D is unclear. V dropped 3 bases and J dropped 7 bases, with 15 bases sitting between them. CDR1 and CDR2 (germline): LGHNA, YSLEER. There are 15 residues in the CDR3. CDR3 sequence (DNA): TGCGCCAGCAGCCAGAGAGCGGTGGCACCTGAAAAACTGTTTTTT. Amino acid sequence: CASSQRAVAPEKLFF.

The chain employs TRBV5-1 and TRBJ2-7, with D maybe TRBD2 (7 bases). The V end was cut by 6 bases, the J end by 5 bases, with 15 bases between. CDR3 length: 13 amino acids. The germline V gene has CDR1 SGHRS and CDR2 YFSETQ. CDR3 amino acids: CASTRGGFDEQYF. The CDR3 DNA follows: TGCGCCAGCACCAGGGGAGGGTTCGACGAGCAGTACTTC.

The chain has TRBV11-3 and TRBJ1-1, with TRBD1 matching 8 bases. CDR3 size: 14 residues. Germline V lookup: CDR1 SGHNT, CDR2 YENEEA. V lost 3 bases to trimming and J lost 3 bases; unmatched junction nucleotides: 3. CDR3 amino acids: CASSLAGGDTEAFF. In DNA form, the CDR3 reads TGTGCCAGCAGCTTGGCAGGGGGCGACACTGAAGCTTTCTTT.

This clone appeared once. The V gene is TRBV19, the J gene TRBJ2-7; D unresolved. CDR3 length: 14 amino acids. Germline-derived CDR1 and CDR2 are LNHDA and SQIVND (reference sequence). V lost 5 bases and J lost 4, with 15 bases in between. The CDR3 nucleotides are TGTGCCAGTAGTGGGCCAGCAATGACTTACGAGCAGTACTTC. Translating gives CASSGPAMTYEQYF.

The chain uses TRBV28 and TRBJ2-7; maybe TRBD1 (5 bases). V was trimmed by 11 bases and J by 0 bases, leaving 11 bases between them. CDR1 and CDR2 (germline): MDHEN, SYDVKM. This CDR3 is 12 amino acids long. The CDR3 DNA reads TGTGCCGCAGGGCTCCCCTCCTACGAGCAGTACTTC. Residues: CAAGLPSYEQYF. Variable domain in full (rest from reference TRBV28 and TRBJ2-7): DVKVTQSSRYLVKRTGEKVFLECVQDMDHENMFWYRQDPGLGLRLIYFSYDVKMKEKGDIPEGYSVSREKKERFSLILESASTNQTSMYLCAAGLPSYEQYFGPGTRLTVT.

V is TRBV28 and J is TRBJ2-3; D is uncertain. The germline V and J ends were trimmed by 2 bases and 4 bases, with 7 bases remaining between them. The germline gives CDR1 MDHEN, CDR2 SYDVKM. The CDR3 is 13 amino acids. CDR3 sequence reads: CASSLVGPDTQYF. CDR3 DNA sequence: TGTGCCAGCAGTTTAGTAGGGCCAGATACGCAGTATTTT.

Only a few counts were recorded for this clone. V is TRBV5-1 and J is TRBJ2-3; D call uncertain. CDR1 and CDR2 from the germline V gene are SGHRS and YFSETQ. There are 15 residues in the CDR3. V lost 5 bases to trimming and J lost 2 bases, with 15 bases between them. The CDR3: CASRSGVAPTDTQYF. As DNA, the CDR3 is TGCGCCAGCAGGTCTGGGGTGGCCCCCACAGATACGCAGTATTTT.

The chain links TRBV28 to TRBJ1-5; 9 positions match TRBD1. V shed 4 bases and J 7 bases; nucleotides not matched to a gene: 11. The length of the CDR3 is 16 residues. Germline assignment: CDR1 MDHEN and CDR2 SYDVKM. DNA of the CDR3: TGTGCCAGCAGTTCTAGGACAGGGGAACTATACCAGCCCCAGCATTTT. Protein product: CASSSRTGELYQPQHF.

This CDR3 is CASRPGLADSYNEQFF. The CDR3 DNA reads TGTGCCAGCAGACCGGGACTAGCGGACTCCTACAATGAGCAGTTCTTC. V is TRBV27 and J is TRBJ2-1; 11 bases are a match to TRBD2. CDR3 length equals 16 residues. J was trimmed by 0 bases and V by 6 bases; bases with no gene match: 4. Germline values: CDR1 MNHEY, CDR2 SMNVEV (reference sequence).

The chain recombines TRBV28 with TRBJ2-1, with D possibly being TRBD2 (6 bases). Germline V gives CDR1 MDHEN, CDR2 SYDVKM. Trimming left V 6 bases short and J 3 bases short, with 15 bases between. The CDR3 spans 15 residues. The CDR3 bases are TGTGCCAGCAGCTCCCGTCGGGGGTACTACAATGAGCAGTTCTTC. Translation gives CASSSRRGYYNEQFF.

The rearrangement joins TRBV5-4 to TRBJ1-1, with unresolved D. The CDR3 extends over 12 amino acids. V lost 6 bases and J lost 1, with 7 bases in between. CDR1 and CDR2 from the germline V gene are SGHNT and YYREEE (reference sequence). CDR3 sequence (DNA): TGTGCCAGCAACGACAAGAACACTGAAGCTTTCTTT. Amino acids: CASNDKNTEAFF.

The chain uses TRBV9 and TRBJ1-5, with unresolved D. Germline V gives CDR1 SGDLS, CDR2 YYNGEE. The CDR3 sequence is 15 residues long. The ends were cut back, 0 bases at V and 7 bases at J, with 14 bases in the middle. CDR3 sequence: CASSVGSTGGQPQHF. In DNA, the CDR3 is TGTGCCAGCAGCGTAGGGAGTACGGGTGGGCAGCCCCAGCATTTT.

The gene calls are TRBV5-6 and TRBJ1-4; D remains ambiguous. Deletions cut 9 bases from V and 4 bases from J, with 16 bases between. The germline V gene encodes CDR1 SGHDT and CDR2 YYEEEE. This CDR3 is 14 amino acids long. Written as DNA, the CDR3 is TGTGCCACCCCTCCCGAACGGGGTAATGAAAAACTGTTTTTT. Translating it yields CATPPERGNEKLFF.

This chain joins TRBV3-1 (or the pseudogene TRBV3-2) and TRBJ2-1; a possible D gene is TRBD2 (5 bases). The CDR3 is 16 amino acids. Germline CDR1 and CDR2: LGHDT and YNNKEL (reference sequence). V lost 5 bases, J lost 2 bases, and 16 bases lay in between. The CDR3 region has the DNA TGTGCCAGCAGCTCAAGGGCCGGGGAACCCTACAATGAGCAGTTCTTC. Translation: CASSSRAGEPYNEQFF.

The chain recombines TRBV4-3 with TRBJ2-7; D is perhaps TRBD2 (7 bases). Germline V gives CDR1 LGHNA, CDR2 YSLEER. V was trimmed by 0 bases and J by 2 bases, leaving 11 bases between them. The CDR3 spans 15 residues. For the CDR3, the DNA is TGCGCCAGCAGCCAAGAACGGGGGGCGGCCTACGAGCAGTACTTC. Translated: CASSQERGAAYEQYF.

V gene TRBV12-5 combines with J gene TRBJ1-1; the D is unclear. Germline CDR1 reads LGHNT; CDR2 reads FRNRAP. Trimming took off 6 bases at V and 1 base at J, with 12 bases between the two ends. The CDR3 sequence is 14 residues long. The CDR3 bases are TGTGCTAGTGGACGTACAGCCAAGAACACTGAAGCTTTCTTT. Translating it yields CASGRTAKNTEAFF.

The chain carries TRBV29-1 and TRBJ2-4, with 11 nucleotides matching TRBD1. This CDR3 comprises 14 residues. Germline loops: CDR1 SQVTM, CDR2 ANQGSEA. Germline trimming cut 6 bases from V and 4 bases from J; bases unmatched to any gene: 5. CDR3 region: CSVWGQGGKNIQYF. The CDR3 DNA follows: TGCAGCGTATGGGGACAGGGGGGTAAAAACATTCAGTACTTC.

This clone showed up just once. V is TRBV21-1 and J is TRBJ2-7; TRBD2, as called in the table, went unchecked against the DNA. TRBV21-1 is described as a pseudogene. The CDR3 sequence is 16 residues long. This CDR3 reads CASSKARLAGGYEQYF. The CDR3 DNA is TGTGCCAGCAGCAAAGCCAGACTAGCGGGGGGTTACGAGCAGTACTTC.

This CDR3 reads CSASVRVGTEAFF. Here the CDR3 DNA reads TGCAGTGCTAGTGTGAGGGTGGGCACTGAAGCTTTCTTT. This rearrangement joins TRBV20-1 to TRBJ1-1; no clear D gene. Germline assignment: CDR1 DFQATT and CDR2 SNEGSKA (reference sequence). The CDR3 sequence is 13 residues long. Trimming took off 3 bases at V and 4 bases at J, with 12 bases between the two ends.